The 6 T cell receptor beta chains below come from one sample, sequenced in a study of human T cells and chemical hapten exposure. Documented time point: patch test 2, 6 weeks after DPC sensitization. Treatment of the sample: therapeutic diphenylcyclopropenone sensitization with weekly scalp DPC. TCRdb reprocessed the RACE reads via MiXCR and lists one record per CDR3 protein. The sample has roughly 150,000 distinct CDR3 sequences; about 12% are singletons. Source: whole blood, taken in connection with sensitization to the hapten diphenylcyclopropenone (DPC). These receptors all stem from a woman between 45 and 60 years old with alopecia areata. Some clones in this sample may be carry-over from other donors' samples.

This clonotype has a count of ten or more. J is TRBJ1-1 and V is TRBV14; D gene unclear. CDR1 is SGHDN and CDR2 is FVKESK in the germline V gene. The CDR3 is made up of 13 amino acids. The V end was cut by 3 bases, the J end by 5 bases, with 10 bases between. The CDR3 region has the DNA TGTGCCAGCAGCCAGACAAAGGTTACTGAAGCTTTCTTT. This encodes CASSQTKVTEAFF.

The table lists this clonotype with many counts. The chain joins TRBV18 to TRBJ2-6; D not certain. This CDR3 comprises 16 residues. From germline, CDR1 is KGHSH and CDR2 LQKENI. Trimming stripped 2 bases from V and 0 bases from J, with 8 bases between. Here the CDR3 reads CASSPGRSSGANVLTF. CDR3 nucleotides: TGTGCCAGCTCACCAGGACGGAGCTCTGGGGCCAACGTCCTGACTTTC. Combining the CDR3 with reference TRBV18 and TRBJ2-6 gives the whole variable domain NAGVMQNPRHLVRRRGQEARLRCSPMKGHSHVYWYRQLPEEGLKFMVYLQKENIIDESGMPKERFSAEFPKEGPSILRIQQVVRGDSAAYFCASSPGRSSGANVLTFGAGSRLTVL.

The chain has TRBV7-2 and TRBJ1-4; D gene uncertain. CDR1 is SGHTA and CDR2 is FQGNSA in the germline V gene. V dropped 1 base and J dropped 3 bases, with 6 bases sitting between them. The CDR3 covers 14 residues. The CDR3 sequence: CASSLEIANEKLFF. In DNA form, the CDR3 reads TGTGCCAGCAGCTTAGAAATCGCTAATGAAAAACTGTTTTTT.

A few counts support this clonotype. The J gene is TRBJ2-3, the V gene TRBV5-4; TRBD2 matches at 11 bases. V lost 2 bases to trimming and J lost 2 bases; unmatched junction nucleotides: 4. The germline V gene has CDR1 SGHNT and CDR2 YYREEE (reference sequence). This CDR3 contains 16 residues. DNA for the CDR3: TGTGCCAGCAGCTTACGACTAGCGGGGCACACAGATACGCAGTATTTT. Translation: CASSLRLAGHTDTQYF. The full variable domain, completed using reference TRBV5-4 and TRBJ2-3, is ETGVTQSPTHLIKTRGQQVTLRCSSQSGHNTVSWYQQALGQGPQFIFQYYREEENGRGNFPPRFSGLQFPNYSSELNVNALELDDSALYLCASSLRLAGHTDTQYFGPGTRLTVL.

The chain couples TRBV9 to TRBJ1-2; 11 bases match TRBD1. V shed 0 bases and J 8 bases; nucleotides not matched to a gene: 3. Germline V gene sequence: CDR1 SGDLS, CDR2 YYNGEE. CDR3 length: 14 amino acids. CDR3 nucleotides: TGTGCCAGCAGCGTAGAAGGACAGGGGGCCGGCTACACCTTC. Amino acids: CASSVEGQGAGYTF.

This clonotype was picked up a small number of times. The V and J genes are TRBV5-6 and TRBJ2-1, with 11 bases aligning to TRBD2. Germline lookup yields CDR1 SGHDT and CDR2 YYEEEE. The junction had 8 bases not matched to a gene; V was cut back by 4 bases and J by 5 bases. The CDR3 totals 16 residues. This chain's CDR3 is CASSPISGRANNEQFF. The CDR3 region has the DNA TGTGCCAGCAGCCCCATTAGCGGGAGGGCGAACAATGAGCAGTTCTTC.